These 9 T cell receptor beta chains were sequenced from one sample in a study of T cells after yellow fever vaccination. TCRdb reprocessed the 5' RACE reads with MiXCR, giving one entry per CDR3 protein. The table shows about 320,000 distinct CDR3 sequences, with around 4.4% occurring only once. Sequencing was performed on PBMCs, taken 15 days after the yellow fever booster vaccination. Receptors were obtained from a young man who received the YFV17D yellow fever vaccine.

As DNA, the CDR3 is TGTGCCAGCAGTGTTGGACAGGGCGGTCAGCCCCAGCATTTT. Protein product: CASSVGQGGQPQHF. The chain combines TRBV6-1 with TRBJ1-5; 8 bases are shared with TRBD1. Trimming cost V 4 bases and J 6 bases; bases outside gene matches: 5. This CDR3 spans 14 amino acids. Germline loops: CDR1 MNHNS, CDR2 SASEGT.

This clonotype appeared many times. The chain couples TRBV6-5 to TRBJ2-1; possibly TRBD2 for D (5 bases). Trimming cost V 6 bases and J 0 bases, with 12 bases left between them. The germline V gene encodes CDR1 MNHEY and CDR2 SVGAGI. CDR3 length: 15 amino acids. CDR3 sequence: CASSGLTRSYNEQFF. The CDR3 DNA is TGTGCCAGCAGCGGACTTACGCGCTCCTACAATGAGCAGTTCTTC.

This clonotype has a count of ten or more. The chain carries TRBV6-2 or TRBV6-3 and TRBJ2-7; D remains unclear. CDR3 size: 13 residues. Trimming cost V 0 bases and J 6 bases, with 9 bases left between them. The germline V gene encodes CDR1 MNHEY and CDR2 SVGEGT. The CDR3 region is CASSYSVLAEQYF. The CDR3 DNA is TGTGCCAGCAGTTACTCGGTCCTCGCCGAGCAGTACTTC.

This clonotype was recorded many times. V and J are TRBV10-1 and TRBJ2-7; D gene uncertain. The CDR3 totals 13 residues. Germline CDR1 and CDR2: WNHNN and SYGVQD (reference sequence). The V and J ends lost 4 bases and 3 bases respectively, with 10 bases between them. The CDR3 DNA reads as TGCGCCAGCAGTGGGCCACCCTTCTACGAGCAGTACTTC. Encoded protein: CASSGPPFYEQYF.

This chain uses TRBV20-1 with TRBJ2-3; 7 nucleotides agree with TRBD1. The germline CDR1 and CDR2 sequences are DFQATT and SNEGSKA (reference sequence). This CDR3 spans 15 amino acids. After removal of 0 bases from V and 5 bases from J, the junction contained 8 bases not matched to a gene. The CDR3 DNA reads as TGCAGTGCTAGAGATTCGTTCACAGGGGTAGATACGCAGTATTTT. The encoded protein is CSARDSFTGVDTQYF.

The chain recombines TRBV11-2 with TRBJ2-2; 8 bases line up with TRBD1. Germline V lookup: CDR1 SGHAT, CDR2 FQNNGV. V was pared by 6 bases and J by 6 bases, with 12 bases of the junction left unmatched. This CDR3 is built from 16 residues. The CDR3 loop reads CASRGGPDRASGELFF. The CDR3 coding sequence is TGTGCCAGCAGAGGGGGGCCGGACAGGGCTTCCGGGGAGCTGTTTTTT.

This clonotype came up a few times. The rearrangement joins TRBV7-2 to TRBJ2-5, with D perhaps matching TRBD1 or TRBD2 (5 bases each). V shed 1 base and J shed 6 bases, with 12 bases lying between them. CDR1 SGHTA and CDR2 FQGNSA come from the germline V gene. CDR3 length equals 14 residues. The CDR3: CASSLGGSEQTQYF. The CDR3 nucleotides read TGTGCCAGCAGCTTAGGGGGGAGCGAACAGACCCAGTACTTC.

This clonotype came up a few times. The chain employs TRBV3-2 and TRBJ1-4; the listed D gene, TRBD1, was not tested against the DNA. TRBV3-2 corresponds to a pseudogene. CDR3 length: 19 residues. The CDR3 DNA reads as TGTGCCAGCAGCCAAGATTGGGTTCAGGGAGGCCCCCTTAATGAAAAACTGTTTTTT. Its translation is CASSQDWVQGGPLNEKLFF.

This clonotype has a count of ten or more. The J gene is TRBJ2-5, the V gene TRBV7-8; 7 bases line up with TRBD2. Trimming at V came to 5 bases and at J to 1 base, leaving 7 bases not matched to a gene. CDR1 is SGHVS and CDR2 is FQNEAQ in the germline V gene. CDR3 length: 15 amino acids. For the CDR3, the DNA is TGTGCCAGCAGCCCGAACTGGGGGGGCCAAGAGACCCAGTACTTC. Protein sequence: CASSPNWGGQETQYF. The whole variable domain, filled in from reference TRBV7-8 and TRBJ2-5, reads GAGVSQSPRYKVAKRGQDVALRCDPISGHVSLFWYQQALGQGPEFLTYFQNEAQLDKSGLPSDRFFAERPEGSVSTLKIQRTQQEDSAVYLCASSPNWGGQETQYFGPGTRLLVL.